A selection of T cell receptor beta chains follows, all from one sample in a study of cytomegalovirus exposure and HLA in healthy donors. Method: immunoSEQ multiplex PCR; TCRdb's copy keeps in-frame clones and lacks some. The sample holds about 200,000 clones, roughly 80% seen once. Sequencing was done on a sample of PBMCs. These receptors came from a woman aged 25 to 39 in good health and CMV-seronegative. Each CDR3 is given with its conserved first and last residue. The D gene is left open where the match is weak.

d_gene | v_gene | CDR3aa
. | TRBV5-1 | CASSLGENTDTQYF
. | TRBV5-1 | CASSLGLGDQETQYF
TRBD1 | TRBV9 | CASSVTGGTGELFF
TRBD2 | TRBV6-4 | CASSATSGSYEQYF
. | TRBV10-2 | CASRMTARNEKLFF
TRBD2 | TRBV29-1 | CSVKTSGRLSYEQYF
. | TRBV9 | CASSVGAGVAETQYF
. | TRBV30 | CAWSGPSTLKGELFF
. | TRBV28 | CASSPGGPYEQYF
TRBD1 | TRBV6-6 | CASSRAHSTGNEQYF
. | TRBV25-1 | CASCRSPGYEQYF
. | TRBV5-6 | CASSLGYSYEQYF
TRBD2 | TRBV30 | CAWEGTYNEQFF
. | TRBV5-1 | CASSLEGRGQPQHF
. | TRBV19 | CASSSYLGFGKTGELFF
. | TRBV5-4 | CASSLTGWTEAFF
TRBD2 | TRBV11-2 | CASSLKRPSGRVTDTQYF
. | TRBV9 | CASSAKSSYNSPLHF
TRBD1 | TRBV6-5 | CASIDRTGDHYGYPF
TRBD1 | TRBV2 | CASPRDRQEYTDTQYF
. | TRBV2 | CASSYDQPQHF
TRBD2 | TRBV28 | CASGTSGPPTDTQYF
TRBD2 | TRBV5-4 | CASRRTSGGDTSTDTQYF
. | TRBV13 | CASSLRTVNNEAFF
TRBD1 | TRBV2 | CASSLTGAQETQYF
TRBD1 | TRBV6-1 | CASRPVGTGPYEQYF
. | TRBV19 | CASSMVRGSGNTIYF
. | TRBV29-1 | CSVSAAVRPNIQYF
TRBD2 | TRBV30 | CAWRGLAEAYEQFF
TRBD1 | TRBV4-2 | CASSRAGQPNYGYTF
TRBD2 | TRBV27 | CASSISPGLANTGELFF
. | TRBV6-1 | CASSDGGYQETQYF
. | TRBV10-1 | CASSVIQAGEQFF
. | TRBV5-1 | CASSLGGGIEAFF
TRBD2 | TRBV18 | CASSPPGGRSYEQYF
. | TRBV19 | CASSPRDTANEKLFF
TRBD1 | TRBV10-3 | CATSDREGYGYTF
. | TRBV7-2 | CASSLVGGDYEQYF
. | TRBV5-8 | CASSHLLLSSYNEQFF
TRBD2 | TRBV6-1 | CAISESLAGGVHEQYF
. | TRBV5-4 | CASRTSTSLSSYNEQFF
. | TRBV27 | CASKSHEVYSPLHF
TRBD1 | TRBV27 | CASSLYPTGTDVIATNEKLFF
TRBD1 | TRBV5-6 | CASRAGQGSGNIQYF
TRBD2 | TRBV4-1 | CASSQEGLAGGFNEQFF
TRBD1 | TRBV5-8 | CASSLSGTGLSETQYF
TRBD1 | TRBV5-4 | CASSLPILQGTDTQYF
. | TRBV4-1 | CASIVEFRGGTEAFF
TRBD2 | TRBV6-5 | CASSHLAVPSYEQYF
TRBD1 | TRBV5-6 | CASSLGTGWGEQFF
TRBD2 | TRBV7-3 | CASSLGLAADTQYF
TRBD2 | TRBV5-1 | CASSWGLAVSTGELFF
TRBD1 | TRBV19 | CASSKGQGWTEAFF
. | TRBV7-2 | CASSKGAHRTGELFF